This is a list of T cell receptor beta chains from one sample in a study of technical replicates of blood from several donors. Some clones are missing from TCRdb's copy, which holds only in-frame ones; the method was immunoSEQ multiplex PCR. The data show 80,000 or so clones, over 75% seen once. The sequencing input was PBMCs. These receptors were obtained from a human donor in good health. Some clones in this sample may be carry-over from other donors' samples. CDR3s include the opening cysteine and the closing phenylalanine or tryptophan. A D gene is named only where the DNA matches it firmly. Size values are once, few and many counts, or a class for expanded clones, and some rows have none.

D gene: TRBD2
J gene: TRBJ2-7
V gene: TRBV10-3
clone size: -
CDR3 DNA: TGTGCCATAGCCCAAGGGACTAGCGGGAATTCCGAGCAGTACTTC
CDR3 protein: CAIAQGTSGNSEQYF

D gene: -
J gene: TRBJ2-1
V gene: TRBV5-4
clone size: -
CDR3 DNA: TGTGCCAGCAGCTTGACAGTCTACAATGAGCAGTTCTTC
CDR3 protein: CASSLTVYNEQFF

D gene: -
J gene: TRBJ2-7
V gene: TRBV5-1
clone size: -
CDR3 DNA: TGCGCCAGCAGCTTGACTGATCTCTACGAGCAGTACTTC
CDR3 protein: CASSLTDLYEQYF

D gene: -
J gene: TRBJ1-1
V gene: TRBV5-5
clone size: -
CDR3 DNA: TGTGCCAGCACCCCTACAGGGCTTTGGGACACTGAAGCTTTCTTT
CDR3 protein: CASTPTGLWDTEAFF

D gene: TRBD1
J gene: TRBJ1-1
V gene: TRBV14
clone size: few
CDR3 DNA: TGTGCCAGCAGCCGGGACAGAAACACTGAAGCTTTCTTT
CDR3 protein: CASSRDRNTEAFF

D gene: -
J gene: TRBJ2-7
V gene: TRBV30
clone size: -
CDR3 DNA: TGTGCCTGGAGGGGCAAGGGGGTCTACGAGCAGTACTTC
CDR3 protein: CAWRGKGVYEQYF

D gene: TRBD1
J gene: TRBJ2-7
V gene: TRBV7-8
clone size: -
CDR3 DNA: TGTGCCAGCAGCGTCGACAGGGCAAGGAGCTCCTACGAGCAGTACTTC
CDR3 protein: CASSVDRARSSYEQYF

D gene: TRBD1
J gene: TRBJ1-2
V gene: TRBV4-1
clone size: -
CDR3 DNA: TGCGCCAGCAGCCATTTACCGGGACAGGGTATCGGCTATGGCTACACCTTC
CDR3 protein: CASSHLPGQGIGYGYTF

D gene: -
J gene: TRBJ2-1
V gene: TRBV7-2
clone size: -
CDR3 DNA: TGTGCCAGCAGCTCCCAGCGGAGCTCCTACAATGAGCAGTTCTTC
CDR3 protein: CASSSQRSSYNEQFF

D gene: -
J gene: TRBJ1-3
V gene: TRBV2
clone size: -
CDR3 DNA: TGTGCCAGCAGTGAAGCGCTTCGGGTCTCTGGAAACACCATATATTTT
CDR3 protein: CASSEALRVSGNTIYF

D gene: TRBD2
J gene: TRBJ2-1
V gene: TRBV12-5
clone size: -
CDR3 DNA: TGTGCTAGTGGCCCGAGCGGGAAGACCTACAATGAGCAGTTCTTC
CDR3 protein: CASGPSGKTYNEQFF